This entry lists 30 T cell receptor beta chains sequenced from one sample in a study of cytomegalovirus exposure and HLA in healthy donors. It was with 60 Vbeta and 13 Jbeta primers that the PCR ran. This table comes from immunoSEQ multiplex PCR, and its TCRdb copy is limited to in-frame clones, with some not included. The sample has around 70,000 clones, under 80% seen once. The source material was PBMCs. Receptors originate from a man aged 55-75 years in good health and CMV-seropositive.

The chain combines TRBV6-1 with TRBJ1-5; possible D gene TRBD1, 5 bases. The ends were cut back, 3 bases at V and 7 bases at J, with 16 bases in the middle. Germline values: CDR1 MNHNS, CDR2 SASEGT. CDR3 length equals 15 residues. The CDR3 spells CASSDSRGAGQPQHF. The CDR3 nucleotides are TGTGCCAGCAGTGATTCCCGGGGCGCGGGACAGCCCCAGCATTTT.

The gene calls are TRBV5-4 and TRBJ2-2; 10 positions match TRBD2. The germline V gene has CDR1 SGHNT and CDR2 YYREEE (reference sequence). This CDR3 is built from 16 residues. Trimming cost V 1 base and J 5 bases; bases outside gene matches: 5. CDR3 sequence (DNA): TGTGCCAGCAGCTTGATGGTAGCGGGGGGAACCGGGGAGCTGTTTTTT. It yields the protein CASSLMVAGGTGELFF.

The chain links TRBV7-9 to TRBJ2-1; TRBD2 aligns across 9 bases. With V trimmed by 4 bases and J by 0 bases, 4 bases remained unmatched. Per germline, CDR1 SEHNR and CDR2 FQNEAQ (reference sequence). The length of the CDR3 is 16 residues. This CDR3 reads CASSSLTSGSYNEQFF. CDR3 coding DNA: TGTGCCAGCAGCTCCCTGACTAGCGGCTCCTACAATGAGCAGTTCTTC.

The V call is TRBV19, the J call TRBJ2-5, with TRBD2 matching 10 bases. The CDR3 spans 17 residues. V shed 3 bases, J shed 5 bases, and the junction held 12 bases outside the gene matches. Germline lookup yields CDR1 LNHDA and CDR2 SQIVND (reference sequence). The CDR3 DNA reads TGTGCCAGTAGTATGGGGGGTCTAGCGGGAGCGGCGGAGACCCAGTACTTC. This translates into CASSMGGLAGAAETQYF.

In nucleotides, the CDR3 is TGTGCCATCAGTGAAGTAAACTTGGGCTACGAGCAGTACTTC. It translates to CAISEVNLGYEQYF. The chain joins TRBV10-3 to TRBJ2-5; D gene ambiguous. The J call is in doubt because the DNA end fits TRBJ2-7 better. The CDR3 length is 14 residues. The V gene's germline CDR1 is ENHRY and CDR2 SYGVKD.

The chain employs TRBV13 and TRBJ2-3, with unresolved D. CDR3 length: 15 amino acids. Germline V CDR1 and CDR2: PRHDT, FYEKMQ (reference sequence). The V end was cut by 1 base, the J end by 2 bases, with 10 bases between. The CDR3 loop is CASSLEVASTDTQYF. The CDR3 DNA reads as TGTGCCAGCAGCTTAGAAGTAGCCTCCACAGATACGCAGTATTTT. Combining the CDR3 with reference TRBV13 and TRBJ2-3 gives the whole variable domain AAGVIQSPRHLIKEKRETATLKCYPIPRHDTVYWYQQGPGQDPQFLISFYEKMQSDKGSIPDRFSAQQFSDYHSELNMSSLELGDSALYFCASSLEVASTDTQYFGPGTRLTVL.

This clone was recorded a few times. The chain is built from TRBV28 and TRBJ1-2, with D tentatively TRBD1 (6 bases). Germline V gene sequence: CDR1 MDHEN, CDR2 SYDVKM. The CDR3 runs to 16 residues. V gave up 3 bases and J gave up 0 bases, with 14 bases separating them. The CDR3 here is CASSFGGRGANYGYTF. The CDR3 coding sequence is TGTGCCAGCAGTTTCGGGGGGCGCGGAGCTAACTATGGCTACACCTTC.

J is TRBJ2-3 and V is TRBV11-2; 7 nucleotides line up with TRBD2. The germline CDR1 and CDR2 sequences are SGHAT and FQNNGV. V shed 1 base, J shed 3 bases, and the junction held 4 bases outside the gene matches. This CDR3 contains 15 residues. The CDR3, as DNA: TGTGCCAGCAGCTTAGCGGGAGGTAGTACAGATACGCAGTATTTT. It yields the protein CASSLAGGSTDTQYF.

The chain is built from TRBV2 and TRBJ1-3; perhaps TRBD1 as D (6 bases). Germline CDR1 reads SNHLY; CDR2 reads FYNNEI. V dropped 2 bases and J dropped 0 bases, with 11 bases sitting between them. The CDR3 is 16 residues long. The CDR3 bases are TGTGCCAGCAGTGAAAGGGGAGGGGGCTCTGGAAACACCATATATTTT. Encoded protein: CASSERGGGSGNTIYF.

The chain employs TRBV27 and TRBJ2-3; 7 nucleotides line up with TRBD2. V dropped 6 bases and J dropped 6; count of bases not matched to a gene: 15. The length of the CDR3 is 16 residues. CDR1 and CDR2 (germline): MNHEY, SMNVEV (reference sequence). The CDR3 sequence: CASSPGQNGRRDTQYF. DNA of the CDR3: TGTGCCAGCAGCCCTGGGCAAAACGGGAGGAGGGATACGCAGTATTTT.

The CDR3 loop reads CASSFGGDQPQHF. The CDR3 DNA follows: TGTGCCAGCAGCTTCGGAGGGGATCAGCCCCAGCATTTT. The chain couples TRBV7-8 to TRBJ1-5; perhaps TRBD1 as D (5 bases). The CDR3 has 13 residues. V was shortened by 3 bases and J by 5 bases, with 8 bases between the two germline ends. Germline V gene data show CDR1 as SGHVS and CDR2 as FQNEAQ.

This rearrangement joins TRBV18 to TRBJ2-1; 13 nucleotides line up with TRBD2. The CDR3 has 15 residues. The J segment lost 6 bases and the V segment lost 3 bases, leaving 2 bases of the junction unmatched. CDR1 KGHSH and CDR2 LQKENI come from the germline V gene. CDR3 sequence (DNA): TGTGCCAGCTCACCCGGGACTAGCGGGACCAATGAGCAGTTCTTC. Translated: CASSPGTSGTNEQFF.

In the case of this clone: One end of the junction varies from germline; a read error may be responsible. V gene TRBV6-1 combines with J gene TRBJ1-5, with D unclear. Germline assignment: CDR1 MNHNS and CDR2 SASEGT. This CDR3 has 13 residues. DNA of the CDR3: TGTGCCAGCAACGCCCAAAGCAAACAGCCCCAGCATTTT. Its translation: CASNAQSKQPQHF.

The chain carries TRBV19 and TRBJ2-1, with 10 bases lining up with TRBD2. V gave up 5 bases and J gave up 9 bases; unmatched junction bases: 7. The CDR3 is 14 residues long. Germline values: CDR1 LNHDA, CDR2 SQIVND (reference sequence). The chain's CDR3 is CASSLLAGEVEQFF. CDR3 DNA sequence: TGTGCCAGTAGTCTCCTAGCGGGAGAAGTTGAGCAGTTCTTC.

The CDR3 sequence: CASIPQGGTEAFF. CDR3 coding DNA: TGTGCCAGCATTCCCCAGGGCGGCACTGAAGCTTTCTTT. The V call is TRBV27, the J call TRBJ1-1, with TRBD1 as a possible D gene (5 bases). This CDR3 spans 13 amino acids. Germline CDR1 is MNHEY and CDR2 is SMNVEV (reference sequence). The V and J ends lost 7 bases and 4 bases respectively, with 13 bases between them.

V usage is TRBV4-1 and J usage is TRBJ2-5, with 15 bases that match TRBD2. The assigned J gene may be wrong: the sequence end matches TRBJ2-7 better. This CDR3 is 16 amino acids long. The germline V gene encodes CDR1 MGHRA and CDR2 YSYEKL. The chain's CDR3 is CASRGLAGGRAYEQYF. The CDR3 DNA reads as TGCGCCAGCAGGGGACTAGCGGGAGGAAGGGCCTACGAGCAGTACTTC.

There are a few counts of this clone. The chain couples TRBV11-2 to TRBJ1-6, with unresolved D. Germline assignment: CDR1 SGHAT and CDR2 FQNNGV. The V gene lost 5 bases and the J gene lost 9 bases, with 26 bases spanning the gap. The CDR3 consists of 18 residues. This CDR3 is CASSQTGSWAVPSSPLHF. The CDR3 nucleotides read TGTGCCAGCAGCCAGACGGGATCGTGGGCAGTCCCGAGTTCACCCCTCCACTTT.

V usage is TRBV10-3 and J usage is TRBJ2-2; 7 bases align to TRBD1. The CDR3 is made up of 18 amino acids. The J segment lost 0 bases and the V segment lost 4 bases, leaving 11 bases of the junction unmatched. The germline gives CDR1 ENHRY, CDR2 SYGVKD. The CDR3 loop is CAISVRTGTDANTGELFF. The CDR3 nucleotides are TGTGCCATCAGTGTCCGGACAGGCACGGACGCGAACACCGGGGAGCTGTTTTTT.

The J gene is TRBJ2-1, the V gene TRBV5-1; possible D gene TRBD2, 5 bases. The germline V gene encodes CDR1 SGHRS and CDR2 YFSETQ. The CDR3 totals 16 residues. With 4 bases removed from V and 0 bases from J, the gap between germline ends came to 14 bases. The CDR3 reads CASSPGLLSSYNEQFF. CDR3 bases: TGCGCCAGCAGCCCCGGACTCTTGAGCTCCTACAATGAGCAGTTCTTC.

This clone was detected only a few times. The chain uses TRBV18 and TRBJ2-7; possibly TRBD1 for D (6 bases). V was trimmed by 3 bases and J by 0 bases, leaving 18 bases between them. Germline V lookup: CDR1 KGHSH, CDR2 LQKENI. There are 17 residues in the CDR3. CDR3 loop: CASSPRTVTRSSYEQYF. The CDR3 nucleotides are TGTGCCAGCTCACCTCGGACAGTAACAAGGAGCTCCTACGAGCAGTACTTC.

By proportion, this clone is medium-sized. The chain uses TRBV5-1 and TRBJ1-1, with TRBD1 matching over 11 bases. Unmatched junction bases numbered 5, after V lost 2 bases and J lost 5 bases. The germline gives CDR1 SGHRS, CDR2 YFSETQ. CDR3 size: 15 residues. DNA for the CDR3: TGCGCCAGCAGCTTTGGACAGGGGGCGGAAACTGAAGCTTTCTTT. Encoded protein: CASSFGQGAETEAFF.

In this sample, this clone turned up a few times. The chain has TRBV5-1 and TRBJ2-1; D possibly corresponds to TRBD1 (6 bases). With 4 bases removed from V and 2 bases from J, the gap between germline ends came to 13 bases. The CDR3 has 15 amino acids. Germline V lookup: CDR1 SGHRS, CDR2 YFSETQ. CDR3 nucleotides: TGCGCCAGCAGCCAGGGGACAATAGCCTACAATGAGCAGTTCTTC. Translating gives CASSQGTIAYNEQFF. Full variable domain (remainder filled in from reference TRBV5-1 and TRBJ2-1): KAGVTQTPRYLIKTRGQQVTLSCSPISGHRSVSWYQQTPGQGLQFLFEYFSETQRNKGNFPGRFSGRQFSNSRSEMNVSTLELGDSALYLCASSQGTIAYNEQFFGPGTRLTVL.

The sample holds one count of this clone. The chain is built from TRBV6-6 and TRBJ1-1; a weak D match, TRBD1 (5 bases). CDR1 is MNHNY, CDR2 SVGAGI, per germline (reference sequence). Trimming pared 7 bases from V and 0 bases from J, leaving 15 bases between. The CDR3 consists of 15 residues. The chain's CDR3 is CASTLGAGLNTEAFF. CDR3 DNA sequence: TGTGCCAGCACTTTAGGGGCAGGACTGAACACTGAAGCTTTCTTT.

The chain uses TRBV23-1 and TRBJ1-1; D unresolved. TRBV23-1 is an ORF, with its function uncertain. The CDR3 has 13 residues. V was pared by 5 bases and J by 1 base, with 8 bases between. The CDR3 sequence: CASSISGNTEAFF. The CDR3 region has the DNA TGCGCCAGCAGTATTTCGGGGAACACTGAAGCTTTCTTT.

The chain links TRBV6-5 to TRBJ1-5, with TRBD1 matching 9 bases. In germline, CDR1 is MNHEY, CDR2 SVGAGI. V lost 6 bases to trimming and J lost 4 bases; unmatched junction nucleotides: 4. This CDR3 region has 14 residues. The DNA of the CDR3 is TGTGCCAGCAGCCACAGGGGGCGGAATCAGCCCCAGCATTTT. Translation gives CASSHRGRNQPQHF.

This clone showed up just once. The rearrangement links TRBV5-1 to TRBJ1-2, with 11 bases identical to TRBD1. This CDR3 is built from 17 residues. V was pared by 3 bases and J by 0 bases, with 7 bases of the junction left unmatched. Germline CDR1 and CDR2: SGHRS and YFSETQ. The CDR3 DNA sequence: TGCGCCAGCAGCTACGGACAGGGGGCCGGGACTAACTATGGCTACACCTTC. The encoded protein is CASSYGQGAGTNYGYTF.

V usage is TRBV2 and J usage is TRBJ2-5, with D perhaps matching TRBD2 (5 bases). There are 13 residues in the CDR3. The V gene lost 8 bases and the J gene lost 3 bases, with 13 bases spanning the gap. Germline V lookup: CDR1 SNHLY, CDR2 FYNNEI. The CDR3 DNA follows: TGTGCCAGCGTCCGGGAATTGGAAGAGACCCAGTACTTC. It translates to CASVRELEETQYF.

As concerns this clone: Germline and junction disagree at one end, which may indicate a read error. Distinct nucleotide sequences in the sample also encode this CDR3. V and J are TRBV28 and TRBJ1-1, with unresolved D. The CDR3 loop spans 14 amino acids. Per germline, CDR1 MDHEN and CDR2 SYDVKM. CDR3 loop: CASSLGGLNTETFF. Here the CDR3 DNA reads TGTGCCAGCAGTTTGGGCGGACTGAACACTGAAACTTTCTTT.

The genes are TRBV25-1 and TRBJ2-1, with 11 bases matching TRBD2. Trimming cost V 6 bases and J 1 base; bases outside gene matches: 8. The CDR3 totals 17 residues. Germline V lookup: CDR1 MGHDK, CDR2 SYGVNS. The CDR3 DNA follows: TGTGCCAGCAGCCCTAGACTAGCGGGACAGTCCTACAATGAGCAGTTCTTC. Translating gives CASSPRLAGQSYNEQFF.

This clone occurred once. CDR3 sequence (DNA): TGTGCCAGCTATCAGACAGGGGGCCTCGTTTTAGGTGTGTCTTTCTTT. Translated: CASYQTGGLVLGVSFF. The gene calls are TRBV6-6 and TRBJ1-1; 10 bases agree with TRBD1. Germline lookup yields CDR1 MNHNY and CDR2 SVGAGI (reference sequence). The CDR3 runs 16 residues. V trimming: 8 bases; J trimming: 12 bases; junction bases outside the gene matches: 21.